The following is a TCR beta chain sequence with its context. This sample is part of a study of blood T cell repertoires in COVID-19. Background on the study: T cells, B-cell-depleted T cells, or PBMCs supplied cDNA or gDNA.

Participant ages covered about 18 to 100 years across approximately 25 US areas. Among Cohort 3 donors, those recovered had two negative PCRs, clearance, or symptom resolution. Per the original methods: Using reference gene primer amplification, nucleated cell counts were estimated. The table came from immunoSEQ multiplex PCR; TCRdb's copy has only in-frame clones and leaves some out. Clone size and the V and J calls come from that table; the DNA yielded D and trimming. The table includes more than 200,000 clones, around 89% detected once. Germline CDR1 is SGHTA and CDR2 is FQGNSA. The CDR3 extends over 15 amino acids. The J segment lost 6 bases and the V segment lost 5 bases, leaving 10 bases of the junction unmatched.

The chain combines TRBV7-2 with TRBJ2-3, with 8 bases fitting TRBD2. Sample: PBMCs or T cells enriched from blood (not recorded which). This TCR was sampled from a woman aged 25-40 years who had recovered from COVID-19. The CDR3 DNA is TGTGCCAGCAGCACTCGGACTAGCAGTTGGGATACGCAGTATTTT. This codes for CASSTRTSSWDTQYF.